The rows below give T cell receptor beta chains drawn from one sample of a study of T cells in Graves' hyperthyroidism and ophthalmopathy. TCRdb passed the multiplex PCR reads through MiXCR, listing each CDR3 protein once. This sample has almost 600,000 distinct CDR3 sequences, with about 45% found just once. The material sequenced was peripheral blood or thyroid tissue (not recorded which). The source is a woman younger than 30 with Graves' hyperthyroidism. CDR3s include the opening cysteine and the closing phenylalanine or tryptophan. The D gene is left open where the match is weak. Clone size appears in some rows only: once, few, many, or a class for an expanded clone.

cdr3_length: 13
clone_size: many
j_call: TRBJ1-2
v_call: TRBV20-1
d_call: NA
cdr3_aa: CSAAGHTNYGYTF

cdr3_length: 14
clone_size: many
j_call: TRBJ2-7
v_call: TRBV7-2
d_call: NA
cdr3_aa: CASTPSRTSYEQYF

cdr3_length: 15
clone_size: NA
j_call: TRBJ1-2
v_call: TRBV29-1
d_call: TRBD1
cdr3_aa: CSVGGQGHPLRGYTF

cdr3_length: 16
clone_size: NA
j_call: TRBJ1-2
v_call: TRBV7-9
d_call: TRBD1
cdr3_aa: CASSNRDRLTYNGYTF

cdr3_length: 15
clone_size: many
j_call: TRBJ2-2
v_call: TRBV7-3
d_call: TRBD2
cdr3_aa: CASSFDGRLSGELFF

cdr3_length: 16
clone_size: NA
j_call: TRBJ2-2
v_call: TRBV18
d_call: NA
cdr3_aa: CASSPLVGGQTGELFF

cdr3_length: 14
clone_size: many
j_call: TRBJ1-5
v_call: TRBV6-1
d_call: NA
cdr3_aa: CASSDPAVNQPQHF

cdr3_length: 15
clone_size: NA
j_call: TRBJ2-2
v_call: TRBV12-3/TRBV12-4
d_call: TRBD2
cdr3_aa: CASKRLAGFTGELFF

cdr3_length: 14
clone_size: NA
j_call: TRBJ2-5
v_call: TRBV10-3
d_call: TRBD1
cdr3_aa: CAISEGQGMETQYF

cdr3_length: 14
clone_size: many
j_call: TRBJ2-7
v_call: TRBV5-1
d_call: NA
cdr3_aa: CASSLAGVNYEQYF

cdr3_length: 15
clone_size: NA
j_call: TRBJ2-2
v_call: TRBV19
d_call: TRBD2
cdr3_aa: CASSILQGGVGELFF

cdr3_length: 15
clone_size: many
j_call: TRBJ2-7
v_call: TRBV6-8
d_call: NA
cdr3_aa: CASSAPRDTPYEQYF

cdr3_length: 16
clone_size: few
j_call: TRBJ2-7
v_call: TRBV12-3/TRBV12-4
d_call: TRBD1
cdr3_aa: CASNFLQGMIGYEQYF

cdr3_length: 13
clone_size: many
j_call: TRBJ1-4
v_call: TRBV20-1
d_call: TRBD1
cdr3_aa: CSARTGGNEKLFF

cdr3_length: 15
clone_size: many
j_call: TRBJ2-7
v_call: TRBV9
d_call: NA
cdr3_aa: CASSVGGGGGYEQYF

cdr3_length: 13
clone_size: NA
j_call: TRBJ2-7
v_call: TRBV20-1
d_call: NA
cdr3_aa: CSASRGEPNEQYF

cdr3_length: 19
clone_size: NA
j_call: TRBJ2-5
v_call: TRBV10-3
d_call: TRBD2
cdr3_aa: CAITEGTSGEQRPQETQYF

cdr3_length: 15
clone_size: many
j_call: TRBJ1-1
v_call: TRBV5-1
d_call: TRBD1
cdr3_aa: CASSQRDRASTEAFF

cdr3_length: 15
clone_size: few
j_call: TRBJ2-2
v_call: TRBV4-3
d_call: NA
cdr3_aa: CASSQDGQKPGELFF

cdr3_length: 13
clone_size: NA
j_call: TRBJ1-4
v_call: TRBV29-1
d_call: TRBD1
cdr3_aa: CSVAPQGDEKLFF

cdr3_length: 14
clone_size: NA
j_call: TRBJ2-7
v_call: TRBV10-3
d_call: NA
cdr3_aa: CARLGLARGYEQYF

cdr3_length: 11
clone_size: NA
j_call: TRBJ2-2
v_call: TRBV29-1
d_call: NA
cdr3_aa: CSYGLIGELFF

cdr3_length: 13
clone_size: NA
j_call: TRBJ2-7
v_call: TRBV29-1
d_call: NA
cdr3_aa: CSVESSRVYEQYF

cdr3_length: 16
clone_size: NA
j_call: TRBJ1-4
v_call: TRBV7-2
d_call: TRBD1
cdr3_aa: CASTRDSPKGNEKLFF

cdr3_length: 15
clone_size: many
j_call: TRBJ1-5
v_call: TRBV4-1
d_call: NA
cdr3_aa: CASSQHRDSNQPQHF

cdr3_length: 20
clone_size: many
j_call: TRBJ2-6
v_call: TRBV7-9
d_call: TRBD1
cdr3_aa: CASSLVRRDRGSSGANVLTF

cdr3_length: 14
clone_size: many
j_call: TRBJ2-5
v_call: TRBV11-2
d_call: TRBD2
cdr3_aa: CASSAGLARETQYF

cdr3_length: 12
clone_size: many
j_call: TRBJ1-1
v_call: TRBV2
d_call: TRBD1
cdr3_aa: CASDQGGSEAFF

cdr3_length: 13
clone_size: many
j_call: TRBJ1-4
v_call: TRBV6-2/TRBV6-3
d_call: NA
cdr3_aa: CASSRDSSEKLFF

cdr3_length: 17
clone_size: many
j_call: TRBJ2-2
v_call: TRBV2
d_call: TRBD1
cdr3_aa: CATTTGGWQTNTGELFF

cdr3_length: 14
clone_size: many
j_call: TRBJ2-7
v_call: TRBV29-1
d_call: TRBD1
cdr3_aa: CSVESPGGPYEQYF

cdr3_length: 13
clone_size: many
j_call: TRBJ2-7
v_call: TRBV29-1
d_call: NA
cdr3_aa: CSVDGASPYEQYF

cdr3_length: 14
clone_size: NA
j_call: TRBJ1-6
v_call: TRBV18
d_call: NA
cdr3_aa: CASSLRAENSPLHF

cdr3_length: 13
clone_size: few
j_call: TRBJ2-5
v_call: TRBV13
d_call: NA
cdr3_aa: CASSSPGRKTQYF

cdr3_length: 16
clone_size: NA
j_call: TRBJ1-2
v_call: TRBV11-1
d_call: TRBD1
cdr3_aa: CASSFGTGEGSYGYTF

cdr3_length: 15
clone_size: NA
j_call: TRBJ1-5
v_call: TRBV7-3
d_call: NA
cdr3_aa: CASSLMAAPNQPQHF

cdr3_length: 15
clone_size: few
j_call: TRBJ2-3
v_call: TRBV7-3
d_call: TRBD2
cdr3_aa: CASTLAGSSTDTQYF

cdr3_length: 11
clone_size: many
j_call: TRBJ2-5
v_call: TRBV6-1
d_call: NA
cdr3_aa: CASIDQETQYF

cdr3_length: 15
clone_size: NA
j_call: TRBJ2-7
v_call: TRBV11-3
d_call: TRBD1
cdr3_aa: CASSLVGQATYEQYF

cdr3_length: 11
clone_size: NA
j_call: TRBJ1-2
v_call: TRBV5-5
d_call: NA
cdr3_aa: CASSLGQGYTF

cdr3_length: 16
clone_size: many
j_call: TRBJ2-2
v_call: TRBV10-3
d_call: TRBD1
cdr3_aa: CAISAQVQGITGELFF

cdr3_length: 16
clone_size: many
j_call: TRBJ1-1
v_call: TRBV25-1
d_call: NA
cdr3_aa: CASSEGGGSQSTEAFF

cdr3_length: 15
clone_size: NA
j_call: TRBJ1-6
v_call: TRBV20-1
d_call: NA
cdr3_aa: CSATSPGRTNSPLHF

cdr3_length: 15
clone_size: many
j_call: TRBJ2-7
v_call: TRBV20-1
d_call: NA
cdr3_aa: CSANPGAGKIYEQYF

cdr3_length: 12
clone_size: NA
j_call: TRBJ1-6
v_call: TRBV5-6
d_call: NA
cdr3_aa: CASSTGPDPLHF

cdr3_length: 13
clone_size: NA
j_call: TRBJ2-2
v_call: TRBV18
d_call: NA
cdr3_aa: CACSSTRGRVLFF

cdr3_length: 11
clone_size: many
j_call: TRBJ1-2
v_call: TRBV19
d_call: TRBD1
cdr3_aa: CASGRTGDYTF

cdr3_length: 15
clone_size: many
j_call: TRBJ1-6
v_call: TRBV11-3
d_call: TRBD1
cdr3_aa: CASSSYRGENSPLHF

cdr3_length: 13
clone_size: NA
j_call: TRBJ1-1
v_call: TRBV27
d_call: TRBD1
cdr3_aa: CATRTGGAAEAFF

cdr3_length: 15
clone_size: many
j_call: TRBJ2-6
v_call: TRBV27
d_call: NA
cdr3_aa: CASSRTGSGANVLTF

cdr3_length: 12
clone_size: many
j_call: TRBJ1-1
v_call: TRBV9
d_call: NA
cdr3_aa: CASSPTVTEAFF

cdr3_length: 14
clone_size: few
j_call: TRBJ2-1
v_call: TRBV25-1
d_call: NA
cdr3_aa: CASSLSSSYNEQFF

cdr3_length: 14
clone_size: NA
j_call: TRBJ2-3
v_call: TRBV24-1
d_call: TRBD1
cdr3_aa: CATRDRGWADTQYF